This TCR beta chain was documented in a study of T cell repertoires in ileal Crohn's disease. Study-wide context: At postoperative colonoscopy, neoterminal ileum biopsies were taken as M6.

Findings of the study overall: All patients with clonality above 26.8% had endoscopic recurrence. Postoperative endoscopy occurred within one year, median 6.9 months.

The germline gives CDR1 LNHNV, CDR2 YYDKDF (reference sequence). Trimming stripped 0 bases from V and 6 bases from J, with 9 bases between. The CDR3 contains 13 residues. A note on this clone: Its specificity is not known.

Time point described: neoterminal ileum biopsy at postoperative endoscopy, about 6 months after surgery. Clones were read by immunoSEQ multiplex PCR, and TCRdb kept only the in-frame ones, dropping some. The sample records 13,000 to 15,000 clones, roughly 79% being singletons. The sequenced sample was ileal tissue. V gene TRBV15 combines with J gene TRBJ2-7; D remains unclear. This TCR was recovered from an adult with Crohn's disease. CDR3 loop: CATSRDLGSEQYF. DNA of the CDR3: TGTGCCACCAGCAGAGATCTAGGTAGCGAGCAGTACTTC.